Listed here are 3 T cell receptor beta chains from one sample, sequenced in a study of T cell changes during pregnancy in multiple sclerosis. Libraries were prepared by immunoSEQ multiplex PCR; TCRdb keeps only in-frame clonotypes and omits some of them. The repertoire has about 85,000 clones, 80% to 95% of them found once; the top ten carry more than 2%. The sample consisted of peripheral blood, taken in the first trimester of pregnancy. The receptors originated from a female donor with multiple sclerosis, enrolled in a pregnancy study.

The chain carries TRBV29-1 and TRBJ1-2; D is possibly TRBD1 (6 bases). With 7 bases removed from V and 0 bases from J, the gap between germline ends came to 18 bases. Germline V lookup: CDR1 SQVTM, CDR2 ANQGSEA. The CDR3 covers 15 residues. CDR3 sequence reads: CSGGGRMKANYGYTF. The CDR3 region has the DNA TGCAGCGGCGGGGGGCGGATGAAAGCTAACTATGGCTACACCTTC. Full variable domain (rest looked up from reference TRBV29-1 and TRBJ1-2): SAVISQKPSRDICQRGTSLTIQCQVDSQVTMMFWYRQQPGQSLTLIATANQGSEATYESGFVIDKFPISRPNLTFSTLTVSNMSPEDSSIYLCSGGGRMKANYGYTFGSGTRLTVV.

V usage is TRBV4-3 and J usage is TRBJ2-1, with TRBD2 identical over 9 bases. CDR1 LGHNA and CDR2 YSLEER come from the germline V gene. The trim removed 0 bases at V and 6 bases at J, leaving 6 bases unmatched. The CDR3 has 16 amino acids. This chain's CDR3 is CASSQEGTSSPNEQFF. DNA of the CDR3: TGCGCCAGCAGCCAAGAAGGGACTAGCTCCCCCAATGAGCAGTTCTTC.

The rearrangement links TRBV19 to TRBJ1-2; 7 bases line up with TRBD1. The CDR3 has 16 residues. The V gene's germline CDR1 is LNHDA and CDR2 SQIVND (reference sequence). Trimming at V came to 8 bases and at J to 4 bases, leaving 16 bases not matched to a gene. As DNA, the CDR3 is TGTGCCAGTTCCGGGACAGATTATCAAATGCGCTATGGCTACACCTTC. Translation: CASSGTDYQMRYGYTF.